This T cell receptor beta chain was sequenced in a study of shared clonotypes between healthy human individuals. General study results and limits: Some naive CD4 clonotypes, around 5%, turned up in common across four donors.

Evenly divided among several immunoSEQ plates was the genomic DNA of each subset. The protocol was immunoSEQ multiplex PCR, while the TCRdb copy is restricted to in-frame clones and leaves out a portion. The table shows 2 million to 3 million clones, with more than 85% occurring only once. As for this clone: No antigen is known for it.

Healthy and HIV-negative, the adult donors had no recent acute infections or vaccinations. CDR1 ENHRY and CDR2 SYGVKD come from the germline V gene. This CDR3 region has 15 residues. Unmatched junction bases numbered 11, after V lost 10 bases and J lost 2 bases. The chain employs TRBV10-3 and TRBJ2-7, with 10 bases fitting TRBD1. The sequenced sample was naive CD4+ T cells from PBMCs. Subset noted: CD45RA+ positively selected. The source is a man younger than 35 in good health. Some clones in this sample may be carry-over from other donors' samples. The CDR3 DNA is TGTGCCACCCTGGGCCCGGGACAGGGGACCTACGAGCAGTACTTC. It translates to CATLGPGQGTYEQYF.